The source of this T cell receptor beta chain is a study of blood T cell repertoires in COVID-19. Study overall: Acute-phase and convalescent COVID-19 samples originated in the United States, Italy and Spain. PBMCs, B-cell-depleted T cells, or T cells were the source of the cDNA or gDNA that made up the material.

Per the authors' pipeline: How many nucleated cells were present was estimated from reference gene primer amplification. Measured with immunoSEQ multiplex PCR; TCRdb has only the in-frame clones, and not every one. The V and J calls and clone size come from that table; D and trimming were worked out from the DNA. The sample lists about 360,000 clones; around 87% were seen once. Germline-derived CDR1 and CDR2 are MNHNS and SASEGT. J lost 6 bases, V lost 2 bases, and 3 bases had no gene match. This CDR3 is 14 amino acids long. Sequenced sample: peripheral blood. The V call is TRBV6-1, the J call TRBJ1-5, with 8 nucleotides matching TRBD1. The receptor's source is a human donor in a cohort sampled during active COVID-19. The CDR3 protein is CASSEQGAGQPQHF. The DNA of the CDR3 is TGTGCCAGCAGTGAACAGGGGGCCGGTCAGCCCCAGCATTTT.